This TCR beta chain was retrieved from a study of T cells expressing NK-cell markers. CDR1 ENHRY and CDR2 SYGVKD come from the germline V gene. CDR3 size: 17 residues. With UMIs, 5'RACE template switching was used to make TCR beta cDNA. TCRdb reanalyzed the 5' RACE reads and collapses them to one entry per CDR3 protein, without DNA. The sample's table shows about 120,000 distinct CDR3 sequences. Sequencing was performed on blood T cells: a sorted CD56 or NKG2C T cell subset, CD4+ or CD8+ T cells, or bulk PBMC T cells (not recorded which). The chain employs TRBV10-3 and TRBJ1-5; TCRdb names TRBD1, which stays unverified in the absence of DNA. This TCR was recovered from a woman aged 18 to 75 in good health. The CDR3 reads CAISGEKGTEVNQAQHF.